A selection of T cell receptor beta chains follows, all from one sample in a study of T cell responses to AZD1222 COVID-19 vaccine. The assay was immunoSEQ multiplex PCR, and TCRdb's table has in-frame clones only and misses some. The table includes under 95,000 clones, under 90% detected once. The sequenced sample was peripheral blood, obtained 28 days after the second AZD1222 dose. These receptors were taken from an adult who received the AZD1222 COVID-19 vaccine. CDR3s include the opening cysteine and the closing phenylalanine or tryptophan. The D gene is left open where the match is weak. Clone size is shown for a subset of rows, as once, few, many or a class of expanded clone.

j_gene | v_gene | d_gene | abundance | len | CDR3nt | CDR3aa
TRBJ2-1 | TRBV18 | TRBD1 | once | 15 | TGTGCCAGCTCACGAGGGACAGGGGGTAACAATGAGCAGTTCTTC | CASSRGTGGNNEQFF
TRBJ1-4 | TRBV5-5 | TRBD1 | NA | 16 | TGTGCCAGCAGCTTGTCCTACAGGGGGCTAGGAGAAAAACTGTTTTTT | CASSLSYRGLGEKLFF
TRBJ1-1 | TRBV6-4 | NA | NA | 14 | TGTGCCAGCACCTCAACACAGGGTTCAACTGAAGCTTTCTTT | CASTSTQGSTEAFF
TRBJ2-3 | TRBV24-1 | TRBD2 | NA | 15 | TGTGCCACCAGTGTGGGGCGCGGGAGAACAGATACGCAGTATTTT | CATSVGRGRTDTQYF
TRBJ2-7 | TRBV27 | TRBD1 | NA | 14 | TGTGCCAGCAGCCAGGCAGGGGGCCCCTACGAGCAGTACTTC | CASSQAGGPYEQYF
TRBJ1-1 | TRBV7-2 | NA | NA | 13 | TGTGCCAGCAGCTTTTTGGTGAACACTGAAGCTTTCTTT | CASSFLVNTEAFF
TRBJ1-1 | TRBV5-4 | NA | few | 14 | TGTGCCAGCAGTCCTCGACAGGTGAACACTGAAGCTTTCTTT | CASSPRQVNTEAFF
TRBJ2-7 | TRBV30 | TRBD2 | NA | 18 | TGTGCCTGGAGAGGCCCGACTAGCGGGGGCCCTAGATCCTACGAGCAGTACTTC | CAWRGPTSGGPRSYEQYF
TRBJ2-1 | TRBV6-5 | NA | NA | 14 | TGTGCCAGCAGCCGGGACGATCGTGGGAATGAGCAGTTCTTC | CASSRDDRGNEQFF
TRBJ1-3 | TRBV19 | TRBD1 | few | 20 | TGTGCCAGTAGTCTGACAGGGGGAATGGTCGGCCCTTACTCTGGAAACACCATATATTTT | CASSLTGGMVGPYSGNTIYF
TRBJ1-3 | TRBV27 | NA | NA | 13 | TGTGCCAGCAGTTCCAGGGCTGGAAACACCATATATTTT | CASSSRAGNTIYF
TRBJ2-1 | TRBV27 | NA | NA | 13 | TGTGCCAGCAGTAGGCCAGTTTACAATGAGCAGTTCTTC | CASSRPVYNEQFF
TRBJ1-2 | TRBV12-3/TRBV12-4 | NA | few | 13 | TGTGCCAGCAGTTCCACCGTCCGCTATGGCTACACCTTC | CASSSTVRYGYTF
TRBJ2-2 | TRBV24-1 | NA | NA | 14 | TGTGCCACCAGCAATCGACAGTTCCCCGGGGAGCTGTTTTTT | CATSNRQFPGELFF
TRBJ2-1 | TRBV6-5 | NA | NA | 14 | TGTGCCAGCAGTACCCCACGAGTAGTGAATGAGCAGTTCTTC | CASSTPRVVNEQFF
TRBJ2-7 | TRBV12-3/TRBV12-4 | NA | NA | 12 | TGTGCCAGCAGTGGGACTTTCTACGAGCAGTACTTC | CASSGTFYEQYF
TRBJ2-7 | TRBV7-2 | NA | NA | 17 | TGTGCCAGCAGCTTATATCAGGTAACAGGGAGCTCCTACGAGCAGTACTTC | CASSLYQVTGSSYEQYF